The 22 T cell receptor beta chains presented below share a single source sample, sequenced in a study of cytomegalovirus exposure and HLA in healthy donors. PCR amplification relied on 60 Vbeta primers (plus 13 Jbeta primers). Data came from immunoSEQ multiplex PCR; TCRdb stores just in-frame clones and leaves some out. There are just over 95,000 clones in the sample; less than 80% occur only once, and 4.1% lies in the top ten. Sequencing used PBMCs. Source of these receptors: a woman in her thirties or forties in good health and CMV-seropositive.

The chain recombines TRBV19 with TRBJ2-2, with D tentatively TRBD2 (6 bases). The CDR3 sequence is 17 residues long. The germline V gene has CDR1 LNHDA and CDR2 SQIVND (reference sequence). V lost 4 bases, J lost 6 bases, and 21 bases lay in between. The CDR3 spells CASSKYSRGLQAGELFF. The CDR3 DNA sequence: TGTGCCAGTAGTAAATACTCCCGGGGACTTCAAGCCGGGGAGCTGTTTTTT.

The chain carries TRBV18 and TRBJ2-6; D ambiguous. The CDR3 has 18 amino acids. The V gene's germline CDR1 is KGHSH and CDR2 LQKENI. V shed 2 bases and J shed 2 bases, with 16 bases lying between them. The CDR3 DNA reads as TGTGCCAGCTCACCAACCCCAATAACAGTCGCTGGGGCCAACGTCCTGACTTTC. It is translated as CASSPTPITVAGANVLTF.

This clone showed up just once. V usage is TRBV28 and J usage is TRBJ2-1; D is possibly TRBD2 (6 bases). Between the trimmed V and J ends, which lost 1 base and 4 bases, there was a span of 14 bases. The length of the CDR3 is 16 residues. Germline V lookup: CDR1 MDHEN, CDR2 SYDVKM. CDR3 sequence: CASSLLTQGGYNEQFF. The CDR3 DNA is TGTGCCAGCAGTTTATTAACCCAGGGAGGTTACAATGAGCAGTTCTTC.

Concerning this clone itself: The conserved phenylalanine or tryptophan is not found at the CDR3 terminus, so this likely reflects a read error. The J gene is TRBJ1-2, the V gene TRBV29-1; D is uncertain. Germline CDR1 SQVTM, CDR2 ANQGSEA. The V end was cut by 7 bases, the J end by 3 bases, with 15 bases between. The CDR3 length is 13 residues. This CDR3 is CSASFAHYYGYTL. The CDR3 bases are TGCAGCGCTTCTTTTGCCCACTACTATGGCTACACCCTC.

This clone was found once. V and J are TRBV28 and TRBJ2-5; weak D call: TRBD1 (5 bases). There are 14 residues in the CDR3. The germline V gene encodes CDR1 MDHEN and CDR2 SYDVKM. The V end lost 3 bases, the J end lost 4 bases, and 12 bases lay between the germline ends. The CDR3 reads CASSFQGSGETQYF. The CDR3 DNA is TGTGCCAGCAGTTTCCAGGGATCGGGAGAGACCCAGTACTTC.

This sequence joins TRBV6-1 and TRBJ1-1; D is undetermined. Germline V gene sequence: CDR1 MNHNS, CDR2 SASEGT. V was clipped by 1 base and J by 4 bases, with 13 bases between them. The CDR3 totals 15 residues. This CDR3 reads CASSEVSSTLTEAFF. The DNA of the CDR3 is TGTGCCAGCAGTGAAGTCTCTAGTACGCTCACTGAAGCTTTCTTT.

The chain couples TRBV5-6 to TRBJ2-1; D remains ambiguous. Deletions cut 4 bases from V and 9 bases from J, with 14 bases between. This CDR3 is built from 13 residues. CDR1 is SGHDT, CDR2 YYEEEE, per germline. The DNA for the CDR3 is TGTGCCAGCAGCCGTACCTCTAGAGCTGAGCAGTTCTTC. This gives the protein CASSRTSRAEQFF. The variable domain in full, completed from reference TRBV5-6 and TRBJ2-1, reads DAGVTQSPTHLIKTRGQQVTLRCSPKSGHDTVSWYQQALGQGPQFIFQYYEEEERQRGNFPDRFSGHQFPNYSSELNVNALLLGDSALYLCASSRTSRAEQFFGPGTRLTVL.

This chain joins TRBV4-1 and TRBJ2-2; 7 nucleotides line up with TRBD2. Trimming took 1 base from V and 5 from J; bases not matched to a gene: 10. Looked up from germline, CDR1 is MGHRA and CDR2 is YSYEKL. The CDR3 length is 17 residues. CDR3: CASSQGGGRARTGELFF. The CDR3 nucleotides are TGCGCCAGCAGCCAAGGGGGTGGGAGGGCCCGGACCGGGGAGCTGTTTTTT.

The V and J genes are TRBV7-6 and TRBJ2-2, with 7 positions matching TRBD2. Germline CDR1 and CDR2: SGHVS and FNYEAQ. Losses at the gene ends were 2 bases for V and 4 bases for J; bases not matched to a gene: 7. This CDR3 is built from 16 residues. The CDR3 region is CASSLRAGAATGELFF. The DNA for the CDR3 is TGTGCCAGCAGCTTAAGGGCGGGAGCTGCCACCGGGGAGCTGTTTTTT.

This clone has only one observation. The rearrangement joins TRBV10-3 to TRBJ1-1; 11 nucleotides agree with TRBD1. The CDR3 contains 14 residues. Germline V gene lookup returns CDR1 ENHRY and CDR2 SYGVKD. J was trimmed by 7 bases and V by 4 bases; bases with no gene match: 5. The CDR3 region has the DNA TGTGCCATCAGTGGGACAGGGGGCGCGGGTGAAGCTTTCTTT. It specifies CAISGTGGAGEAFF.

The V call is TRBV11-2, the J call TRBJ2-7; possible D gene TRBD2, 6 bases. Germline-derived CDR1 and CDR2 are SGHAT and FQNNGV. This CDR3 has 13 residues. Trimming cost V 10 bases and J 3 bases, with 16 bases left between them. The CDR3 here is CATTHMDYYEQYF. For the CDR3, the DNA is TGTGCCACTACCCACATGGACTACTACGAGCAGTACTTC.

This chain uses TRBV9 with TRBJ1-3; possibly TRBD1 for D (6 bases). V was clipped by 3 bases and J by 2 bases, with 12 bases between them. This CDR3 contains 15 residues. Germline V lookup: CDR1 SGDLS, CDR2 YYNGEE. The CDR3 region has the DNA TGTGCCAGCAGCGGAGGGACAAGCCCTGGAAACACCATATATTTT. Translated, it gives CASSGGTSPGNTIYF.

The sample holds a few counts of this clone. The chain uses TRBV19 and TRBJ2-7; D possibly corresponds to TRBD2 (8 bases). V was pared by 5 bases and J by 6 bases, with 23 bases between. Germline CDR1 reads LNHDA; CDR2 reads SQIVND (reference sequence). The CDR3 extends over 16 amino acids. In DNA, the CDR3 is TGTGCCAGTAGTTCCAGGGGGGGACTAGTAGGGCTCGAGCAGTACTTC. Translating gives CASSSRGGLVGLEQYF.

This clone was seen only a few times. V usage is TRBV7-2 and J usage is TRBJ2-1; no clear D gene. Germline lookup yields CDR1 SGHTA and CDR2 FQGNSA. The CDR3 runs 14 residues. V lost 1 base and J 8 bases, leaving 12 bases between the germline ends. DNA of the CDR3: TGTGCCAGCAGCTTAGAGCCAGGTTGGGATGAGCAGTTCTTC. Translation gives CASSLEPGWDEQFF.

V gene TRBV4-1 combines with J gene TRBJ2-1; D gene uncertain. CDR3 length: 13 amino acids. With 3 bases removed from V and 5 bases from J, the gap between germline ends came to 8 bases. In germline, CDR1 is MGHRA, CDR2 YSYEKL. CDR3 amino acids: CASSQTGNNEQFF. Written as DNA, the CDR3 is TGCGCCAGCAGCCAGACGGGTAACAATGAGCAGTTCTTC.

The rearrangement links TRBV19 to TRBJ2-1; 12 bases fit TRBD2. Trimming at V came to 4 bases and at J to 4 bases, leaving 2 bases not matched to a gene. This CDR3 spans 15 amino acids. The germline CDR1 and CDR2 sequences are LNHDA and SQIVND (reference sequence). The CDR3 region is CASSRLAGVYNEQFF. CDR3 sequence (DNA): TGTGCCAGTAGTAGACTAGCGGGAGTTTACAATGAGCAGTTCTTC.

The chain employs TRBV28 and TRBJ1-5; D may be TRBD1 (6 bases). Trimming took off 5 bases at V and 0 bases at J, with 17 bases between the two ends. The CDR3 is 17 residues long. CDR1 is MDHEN and CDR2 is SYDVKM in the germline V gene. The CDR3 is CASSDRSAPFSNQPQHF. The CDR3 nucleotides are TGTGCCAGCAGTGACAGGTCCGCACCTTTTAGCAATCAGCCCCAGCATTTT.

The gene calls are TRBV5-4 and TRBJ2-3; 13 nucleotides line up with TRBD2. J was trimmed by 1 base and V by 4 bases; bases with no gene match: 6. Germline V gene lookup returns CDR1 SGHNT and CDR2 YYREEE (reference sequence). This CDR3 comprises 17 residues. CDR3 DNA: TGTGCCAGCAGCAAAGGACTAGCGGGGGAGCGCACAGATACGCAGTATTTT. It is translated as CASSKGLAGERTDTQYF. The whole variable domain, filled in from reference TRBV5-4 and TRBJ2-3, reads ETGVTQSPTHLIKTRGQQVTLRCSSQSGHNTVSWYQQALGQGPQFIFQYYREEENGRGNFPPRFSGLQFPNYSSELNVNALELDDSALYLCASSKGLAGERTDTQYFGPGTRLTVL.

The V call is TRBV5-5, the J call TRBJ2-1, with D hard to call. The CDR3 is made up of 11 amino acids. Looked up from germline, CDR1 is SGHKS and CDR2 is YYEKEE (reference sequence). V lost 4 bases, J lost 4 bases, and 3 bases lay in between. CDR3 sequence (DNA): TGTGCCAGCAGCCTGTACAATGAGCAGTTCTTC. Amino acid sequence: CASSLYNEQFF.

J is TRBJ2-3 and V is TRBV6-4; TRBD2 matches at 8 bases. There are 14 residues in the CDR3. J gave up 5 bases and V 5 bases, and 6 bases lay outside the gene matches. Germline CDR1 and CDR2: MRHNA and SNTAGT. This chain's CDR3 is CASSKSGSRDTQYF. In nucleotides, the CDR3 is TGTGCCAGCAGTAAGAGCGGGAGTCGAGATACGCAGTATTTT.

This rearrangement joins TRBV7-2 to TRBJ2-7, with TRBD2 matching over 11 bases. With 1 base clipped from V and 6 bases from J, the junction kept 2 bases outside the gene matches. The CDR3 loop spans 14 amino acids. CDR1 and CDR2 from the germline V gene are SGHTA and FQGNSA. The CDR3 nucleotides read TGTGCCAGCAGCTTAGTAGCGGGAGGGGGCGAGCAGTACTTC. It translates to CASSLVAGGGEQYF. Full variable domain (outside the CDR3, taken from reference TRBV7-2 and TRBJ2-7): GAGVSQSPSNKVTEKGKDVELRCDPISGHTALYWYRQSLGQGLEFLIYFQGNSAPDKSGLPSDRFSAERTGGSVSTLTIQRTQQEDSAVYLCASSLVAGGGEQYFGPGTRLTVT.

The chain uses TRBV4-1 and TRBJ2-5; D perhaps matches TRBD1 (5 bases). CDR1 and CDR2 from the germline V gene are MGHRA and YSYEKL. The CDR3 loop spans 14 amino acids. Trimming removed 0 bases from V and 6 bases from J, with 11 bases in between. As DNA, the CDR3 is TGCGCCAGCAGCCAAGACTTGGGGCGGCAGACCCAGTACTTC. This codes for CASSQDLGRQTQYF.